What follows are 30 T cell receptor beta chains derived from one specimen sequenced in a study of T cell responses to AZD1222 COVID-19 vaccine. TCRdb's copy holds only in-frame clones and misses some; the assay was immunoSEQ multiplex PCR. Of roughly 100,000 clones in the sample, around 85% were seen once. The sequencing used peripheral blood, collected 28 days after the second AZD1222 dose. The receptors derive from an adult who received the AZD1222 COVID-19 vaccine.

The V and J genes are TRBV7-9 and TRBJ1-5; possible D gene TRBD1, 5 bases. V lost 1 base and J lost 0, with 7 bases in between. CDR1 is SEHNR, CDR2 FQNEAQ, per germline (reference sequence). The CDR3 loop spans 15 amino acids. The CDR3 DNA is TGTGCCAGCAGCTTAGTGGGGGATAGCAATCAGCCCCAGCATTTT. It codes for CASSLVGDSNQPQHF.

The rearrangement uses TRBV11-2 and TRBJ2-7, with D possibly being TRBD1 (6 bases). The V and J ends lost 2 bases and 4 bases respectively, with 9 bases between them. CDR3 length equals 13 residues. CDR1 and CDR2 from the germline V gene are SGHAT and FQNNGV. The CDR3 DNA reads as TGTGCCAGCAGCTTATTCAGGGGTTACGAGCAGTACTTC. It translates to CASSLFRGYEQYF.

The chain links TRBV11-3 to TRBJ2-5; tentatively, D is TRBD1 (5 bases). This CDR3 is 15 amino acids long. The ends were cut back, 3 bases at V and 5 bases at J, with 16 bases in the middle. Germline V gives CDR1 SGHNT, CDR2 YENEEA. CDR3 amino acids: CASSLDQGRGETQYF. CDR3 coding DNA: TGTGCCAGCAGCTTGGATCAGGGAAGGGGCGAGACCCAGTACTTC.

The chain has TRBV2 and TRBJ1-2; 7 positions match TRBD1. The trim removed 7 bases at V and 5 bases at J, leaving 7 bases unmatched. The germline V gene encodes CDR1 SNHLY and CDR2 FYNNEI. CDR3 length: 13 residues. The CDR3 sequence: CASNVGRGYGYTF. The CDR3 DNA follows: TGTGCCAGCAATGTGGGCAGGGGGTATGGCTACACCTTC.

In the case of this clone: The same CDR3 also results from other DNA sequences found in this sample. The chain couples TRBV18 to TRBJ1-4; D gene ambiguous. V lost 3 bases, J lost 0 bases, and 5 bases lay in between. The germline V gene encodes CDR1 KGHSH and CDR2 LQKENI. This CDR3 has 14 residues. In nucleotides, the CDR3 is TGTGCCAGCTCACCGGGAGCAACTAATGAAAAACTGTTTTTT. Its protein product is CASSPGATNEKLFF.

The chain joins TRBV5-1 to TRBJ2-7; D is perhaps TRBD2 (6 bases). With 0 bases removed from V and 2 bases from J, the gap between germline ends came to 12 bases. CDR1 and CDR2 from the germline V gene are SGHRS and YFSETQ. This CDR3 region has 15 residues. The DNA of the CDR3 is TGCGCCAGCAGCTTGGGCCAGCGGACTACCTACGAGCAGTACTTC. It yields the protein CASSLGQRTTYEQYF.

The chain recombines TRBV20-1 with TRBJ1-1; D call uncertain. Germline CDR1 and CDR2: DFQATT and SNEGSKA (reference sequence). Trimming left V 5 bases short and J 6 bases short, with 10 bases between. This CDR3 is built from 11 residues. CDR3: CSASPFSEAFF. The CDR3, as DNA: TGCAGTGCTTCCCCCTTTTCTGAAGCTTTCTTT.

This clone was picked up a small number of times. This rearrangement joins TRBV5-1 to TRBJ1-4; no clear D. Germline V gene sequence: CDR1 SGHRS, CDR2 YFSETQ. The V gene lost 4 bases and the J gene lost 6 bases, with 19 bases spanning the gap. This CDR3 region has 16 residues. The CDR3 DNA is TGCGCCAGCAGCCCAACCTCCCGGGTTTGGGATGAAAAACTGTTTTTT. Its translation: CASSPTSRVWDEKLFF.

The gene calls are TRBV5-1 and TRBJ2-2; possibly TRBD2 for D (6 bases). The germline V gene has CDR1 SGHRS and CDR2 YFSETQ. This CDR3 has 14 residues. V was clipped by 4 bases and J by 6 bases, with 13 bases between them. This chain's CDR3 is CASSPRGTPGELFF. The CDR3 DNA reads TGCGCCAGCAGCCCGCGCGGGACTCCCGGGGAGCTGTTTTTT.

This chain links TRBV27 with TRBJ1-6; D gene uncertain. The CDR3 is 15 residues long. Trimming removed 3 bases at V and 7 bases at J, with 13 bases between. Germline CDR1 is MNHEY and CDR2 is SMNVEV (reference sequence). As DNA, the CDR3 is TGTGCCAGCAGTTTCCTAGGGCGCCGAAATTCACCCCTCCACTTT. This gives the protein CASSFLGRRNSPLHF.

This chain links TRBV3-1 (or the pseudogene TRBV3-2) with TRBJ2-3; TRBD2 matches at 11 bases. Germline V CDR1 and CDR2: LGHDT, YNNKEL (reference sequence). The V gene end was trimmed by 4 bases and the J gene end by 0 bases; junction bases not matched to a gene: 3. The CDR3 consists of 16 residues. The CDR3 coding sequence is TGTGCCAGCAGCCTCAGACTAGCGGGAAGCACAGATACGCAGTATTTT. Amino acids: CASSLRLAGSTDTQYF.

As to this clone: A junction boundary mismatches the germline segment, possibly from a read error. This chain joins TRBV12-3 or TRBV12-4 and TRBJ2-7; D ambiguous. The CDR3 length is 13 residues. The DNA for the CDR3 is TGTGCCAGCAGTTTAGGGCCTTCTAAACAAATGGACTTC. Protein sequence: CASSLGPSKQMDF.

This chain links TRBV7-9 with TRBJ1-1; possibly TRBD1 for D (5 bases). The germline V gene has CDR1 SEHNR and CDR2 FQNEAQ (reference sequence). The CDR3 covers 13 residues. The V end was cut by 2 bases, the J end by 9 bases, with 13 bases between. The CDR3 DNA follows: TGTGCCAGCAGCTTACAGGGAAATGTACAAGCTTTCTTT. This sequence encodes CASSLQGNVQAFF.

The chain couples TRBV7-9 to TRBJ1-1; D uncertain. Germline V gene sequence: CDR1 SEHNR, CDR2 FQNEAQ (reference sequence). The CDR3 is 12 amino acids. V lost 1 base, J lost 8 bases, and 8 bases lay in between. In DNA, the CDR3 is TGTGCCAGCAGCTTAGGGATAGGGGAAGCTTTCTTT. Protein sequence: CASSLGIGEAFF.

The V and J genes are TRBV11-2 and TRBJ1-2; 9 bases align to TRBD1. V trimming: 5 bases; J trimming: 6 bases; junction bases outside the gene matches: 1. Germline CDR1 is SGHAT and CDR2 is FQNNGV. This CDR3 contains 12 residues. Here the CDR3 DNA reads TGTGCCAGCAGCCGGACAGGGGATGGCTACACCTTC. This gives the protein CASSRTGDGYTF. The complete variable domain, with remaining parts taken from reference TRBV11-2 and TRBJ1-2, reads EAGVAQSPRYKIIEKRQSVAFWCNPISGHATLYWYQQILGQGPKLLIQFQNNGVVDDSQLPKDRFSAERLKGVDSTLKIQPAKLEDSAVYLCASSRTGDGYTFGSGTRLTVV.

This rearrangement joins TRBV28 to TRBJ2-3, with D possibly matching TRBD2 (6 bases). V lost 10 bases to trimming and J lost 2 bases, with 13 bases between them. The CDR3 contains 13 residues. Germline V lookup: CDR1 MDHEN, CDR2 SYDVKM. The CDR3 loop is CATLRGYTDTQYF. The CDR3 bases are TGTGCCACGCTGCGGGGATACACAGATACGCAGTATTTT.

This chain links TRBV11-2 with TRBJ2-6, with D unclear. Germline CDR1 SGHAT, CDR2 FQNNGV. V lost 1 base and J 0 bases, leaving 4 bases between the germline ends. The CDR3 loop spans 15 amino acids. For the CDR3, the DNA is TGTGCCAGCAGCTTAGGCAGCTCTGGGGCCAACGTCCTGACTTTC. Its protein product is CASSLGSSGANVLTF. The full variable domain, rest sourced from reference TRBV11-2 and TRBJ2-6, is EAGVAQSPRYKIIEKRQSVAFWCNPISGHATLYWYQQILGQGPKLLIQFQNNGVVDDSQLPKDRFSAERLKGVDSTLKIQPAKLEDSAVYLCASSLGSSGANVLTFGAGSRLTVL.

This clone came up once. This chain links TRBV20-1 with TRBJ2-1, with D hard to call. From germline, CDR1 is DFQATT and CDR2 SNEGSKA (reference sequence). This CDR3 comprises 11 residues. Trimming took off 1 base at V and 5 bases at J, with 3 bases between the two ends. CDR3 coding DNA: TGCAGTGCTAGAGGCCACAATGAGCAGTTCTTC. As protein: CSARGHNEQFF.

The chain joins TRBV5-8 to TRBJ1-5, with D maybe TRBD1 (6 bases). CDR1 and CDR2 (germline): SGHTS, YDEGEE. This CDR3 is 15 amino acids long. The germline V and J ends were trimmed by 7 bases and 7 bases, with 21 bases remaining between them. Here the CDR3 reads CASSPIRGSSQPQHF. Here the CDR3 DNA reads TGTGCCAGCTCCCCCATCAGGGGATCAAGCCAGCCCCAGCATTTT.

The sample holds a few counts of this clone. The chain uses TRBV19 and TRBJ2-2, with D perhaps matching TRBD1 or TRBD2 (5 bases each). Germline V gene data show CDR1 as LNHDA and CDR2 as SQIVND (reference sequence). The CDR3 runs 18 residues. Trimming left V 3 bases short and J 0 bases short, with 17 bases between. The chain's CDR3 is CASSIGRSEGTNTGELFF. CDR3 sequence (DNA): TGTGCCAGTAGTATCGGCCGGAGCGAGGGGACGAACACCGGGGAGCTGTTTTTT.

This clone was seen more than once but under ten times. The chain joins TRBV10-2 to TRBJ1-2, with a weak D call TRBD1 (6 bases). CDR1 WSHSY and CDR2 SAAADI come from the germline V gene. The length of the CDR3 is 12 residues. V was cut by 5 bases and J by 4 bases, with 8 bases left in between. CDR3 protein: CASSKDSYGYTF. The CDR3 nucleotides are TGCGCCAGCAGTAAGGACAGCTATGGCTACACCTTC.

The V call is TRBV5-1, the J call TRBJ2-7, with 8 bases lining up with TRBD2. The CDR3 contains 13 residues. Germline loops: CDR1 SGHRS, CDR2 YFSETQ. J gave up 5 bases and V 4 bases, and 5 bases lay outside the gene matches. CDR3 amino acids: CASSLGTRNEQYF. The CDR3 coding sequence is TGCGCCAGCAGCCTGGGGACTAGGAACGAGCAGTACTTC.

This chain uses TRBV4-1 with TRBJ2-3, with D perhaps matching TRBD1 or TRBD2 (5 bases each). The CDR3 loop spans 17 amino acids. Trimming stripped 1 base from V and 2 bases from J, with 16 bases between. Germline V CDR1 and CDR2: MGHRA, YSYEKL. The CDR3 bases are TGCGCCAGCAGCCAAGTTTCGTACCGAGGGGTCACAGATACGCAGTATTTT. This sequence encodes CASSQVSYRGVTDTQYF.

The chain combines TRBV6-5 with TRBJ1-2; D unclear. This CDR3 contains 15 residues. Trimming shortened V by 7 bases and J by 4 bases, and 19 bases separated the two germline ends. The germline CDR1 and CDR2 sequences are MNHEY and SVGAGI. CDR3 residues: CASTTYEGSFYGYTF. The CDR3 bases are TGTGCCAGCACCACCTACGAAGGCAGCTTCTATGGCTACACCTTC.

The chain carries TRBV7-9 and TRBJ2-1; 9 positions match TRBD1. Germline CDR1 is SEHNR and CDR2 is FQNEAQ (reference sequence). V lost 4 bases to trimming and J lost 9 bases; unmatched junction nucleotides: 4. The CDR3 loop spans 13 amino acids. CDR3 sequence: CASSYVQGAEQFF. The CDR3 nucleotides are TGTGCCAGCAGCTACGTACAGGGGGCTGAGCAGTTCTTC.

This chain joins TRBV5-5 and TRBJ1-2; D is perhaps TRBD1 (6 bases). The V end was cut by 3 bases, the J end by 2 bases, with 11 bases between. Germline V gene lookup returns CDR1 SGHKS and CDR2 YYEKEE (reference sequence). This CDR3 is built from 14 residues. The CDR3 sequence is CASSWSQGNYGYTF. The CDR3 nucleotides read TGTGCCAGCAGCTGGAGTCAGGGGAACTATGGCTACACCTTC.

V gene TRBV4-1 combines with J gene TRBJ1-2; D possibly corresponds to TRBD1 (5 bases). Trimming cost V 2 bases and J 8 bases, with 12 bases left between them. Germline loops: CDR1 MGHRA, CDR2 YSYEKL. CDR3 size: 13 residues. In DNA, the CDR3 is TGCGCCAGCAGCCAAACTATCGGGGACGGCTACACCTTC. It codes for CASSQTIGDGYTF.

This clone was picked up a small number of times. The V gene is TRBV7-3, the J gene TRBJ1-1; D unclear. There are 16 residues in the CDR3. V was pared by 4 bases and J by 4 bases, with 19 bases between. The germline V gene encodes CDR1 SGHTA and CDR2 FQGTGA. The CDR3 protein is CASSSNPPRRSTEAFF. CDR3 DNA sequence: TGTGCCAGCAGCTCCAACCCTCCCAGAAGATCCACTGAAGCTTTCTTT. Based on the CDR3 plus reference TRBV7-3 and TRBJ1-1, the full variable domain is GAGVSQTPSNKVTEKGKYVELRCDPISGHTALYWYRQSLGQGPEFLIYFQGTGAADDSGLPNDRFFAVRPEGSVSTLKIQRTERGDSAVYLCASSSNPPRRSTEAFFGQGTRLTVV.

This clone showed up just a few times. The J gene is TRBJ2-1, the V gene TRBV6-4; no reliable D call. Trimming took 8 bases from V and 7 from J, leaving 18 bases between them. The CDR3 runs 14 residues. The germline V gene encodes CDR1 MRHNA and CDR2 SNTAGT. CDR3 coding DNA: TGTGCCAGCTTTCGCATCCCCATAGTTAATGAGCAGTTCTTC. Its translation: CASFRIPIVNEQFF.

The genes are TRBV11-3 and TRBJ2-1; D is perhaps TRBD2 (5 bases). There are 14 residues in the CDR3. Trimming took off 5 bases at V and 9 bases at J, with 17 bases between the two ends. Germline V gives CDR1 SGHNT, CDR2 YENEEA. The CDR3 loop reads CASSLYEDWGEQFF. As DNA, the CDR3 is TGTGCCAGCAGCCTATACGAGGACTGGGGTGAGCAGTTCTTC.